The clone carrying this T cell receptor beta chain was counted only a few times. Its specificity is unknown. A single record per CDR3 protein comes from TCRdb applying MiXCR to the 5' RACE reads. The table shows about 220,000 distinct CDR3 sequences, with 8% to 11% occurring only once. Trimming shortened V by 6 bases and J by 6 bases, and 9 bases separated the two germline ends. The CDR3 is made up of 11 amino acids. Germline-derived CDR1 and CDR2 are SNHLY and FYNNEI. This entry comes from a study of CD8 T cells in ankylosing spondylitis. Study findings and constraints: Ankylosing spondylitis blood seemed to carry a telltale TCR beta motif made of eight or nine highly homologous variants. Matched ankylosing spondylitis synovial fluid reportedly showed significant enrichment of disease-linked clones.

This rearrangement joins TRBV2 to TRBJ2-7; no clear D gene. What was sequenced was blood, either unsorted or a sorted T cell fraction (not recorded which). This TCR derives from a male donor with ankylosing spondylitis or in good health (not recorded which). The CDR3 loop reads CASRARLEQYF. CDR3 bases: TGTGCCAGCAGGGCCAGGCTCGAGCAGTACTTC.